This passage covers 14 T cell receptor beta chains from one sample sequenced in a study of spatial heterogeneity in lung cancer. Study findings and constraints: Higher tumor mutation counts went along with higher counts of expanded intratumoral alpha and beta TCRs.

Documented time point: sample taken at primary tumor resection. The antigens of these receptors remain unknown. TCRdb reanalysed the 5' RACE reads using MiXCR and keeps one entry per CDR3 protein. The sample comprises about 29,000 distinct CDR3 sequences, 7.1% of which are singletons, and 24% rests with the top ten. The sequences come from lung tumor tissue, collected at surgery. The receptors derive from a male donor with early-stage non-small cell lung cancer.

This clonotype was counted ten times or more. CDR3: CASSFRGSYEQYF. The CDR3 DNA reads TGTGCCAGCAGTTTTAGGGGTTCCTACGAGCAGTACTTC. This chain links TRBV6-5 with TRBJ2-7; D might be TRBD1 (5 bases). CDR1 is MNHEY and CDR2 is SVGAGI in the germline V gene. This CDR3 region has 13 residues. V was trimmed by 4 bases and J by 1 base, leaving 8 bases between them.

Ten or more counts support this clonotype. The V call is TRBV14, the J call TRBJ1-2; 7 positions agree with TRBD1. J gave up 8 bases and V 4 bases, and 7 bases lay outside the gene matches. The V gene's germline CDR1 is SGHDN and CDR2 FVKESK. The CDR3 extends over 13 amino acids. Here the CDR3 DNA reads TGTGCCAGCAGCCCGGGACAGTTGCTAGGCTACACCTTC. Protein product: CASSPGQLLGYTF.

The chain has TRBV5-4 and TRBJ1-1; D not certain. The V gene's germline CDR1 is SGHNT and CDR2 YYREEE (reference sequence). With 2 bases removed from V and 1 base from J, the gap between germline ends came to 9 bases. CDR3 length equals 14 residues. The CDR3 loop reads CASSFWSTNTEAFF. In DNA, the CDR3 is TGTGCCAGCAGCTTCTGGTCCACGAACACTGAAGCTTTCTTT.

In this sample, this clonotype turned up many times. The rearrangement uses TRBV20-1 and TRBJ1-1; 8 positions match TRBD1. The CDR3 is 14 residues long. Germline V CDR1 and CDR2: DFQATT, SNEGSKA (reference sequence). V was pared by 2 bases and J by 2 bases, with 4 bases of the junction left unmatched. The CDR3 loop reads CSARIGTGNTEAFF. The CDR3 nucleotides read TGCAGTGCTAGAATAGGGACAGGCAACACTGAAGCTTTCTTT.

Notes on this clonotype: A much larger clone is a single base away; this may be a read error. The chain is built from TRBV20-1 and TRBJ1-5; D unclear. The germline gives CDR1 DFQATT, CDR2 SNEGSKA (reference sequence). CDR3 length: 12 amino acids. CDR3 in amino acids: CSARVSNRPQHF. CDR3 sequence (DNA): TGCAGTGCTAGAGTAAGCAATCGGCCCCAGCATTTT.

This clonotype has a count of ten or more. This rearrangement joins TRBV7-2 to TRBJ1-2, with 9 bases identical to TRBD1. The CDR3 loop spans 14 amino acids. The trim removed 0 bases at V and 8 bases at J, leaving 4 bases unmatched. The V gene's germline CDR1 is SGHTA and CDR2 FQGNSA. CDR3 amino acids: CASSLARTGVGYTF. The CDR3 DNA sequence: TGTGCCAGCAGCTTAGCCAGGACAGGGGTCGGCTACACCTTC.

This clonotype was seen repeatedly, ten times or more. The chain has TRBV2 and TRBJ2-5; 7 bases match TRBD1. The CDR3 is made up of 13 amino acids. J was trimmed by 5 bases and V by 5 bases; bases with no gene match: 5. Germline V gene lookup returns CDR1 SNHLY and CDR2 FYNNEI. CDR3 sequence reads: CASSPRQGETQYF. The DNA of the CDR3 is TGTGCCAGCAGTCCCCGACAGGGTGAGACCCAGTACTTC. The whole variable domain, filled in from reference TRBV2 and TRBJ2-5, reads EPEVTQTPSHQVTQMGQEVILRCVPISNHLYFYWYRQILGQKVEFLVSFYNNEISEKSEIFDDQFSVERPDGSNFTLKIRSTKLEDSAMYFCASSPRQGETQYFGPGTRLLVL.

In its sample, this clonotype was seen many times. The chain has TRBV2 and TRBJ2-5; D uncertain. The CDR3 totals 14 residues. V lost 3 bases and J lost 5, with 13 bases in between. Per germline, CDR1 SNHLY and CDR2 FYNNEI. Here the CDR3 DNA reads TGTGCCAGCAGTGAGGAACTGGTGGTGGAGACCCAGTACTTC. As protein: CASSEELVVETQYF.

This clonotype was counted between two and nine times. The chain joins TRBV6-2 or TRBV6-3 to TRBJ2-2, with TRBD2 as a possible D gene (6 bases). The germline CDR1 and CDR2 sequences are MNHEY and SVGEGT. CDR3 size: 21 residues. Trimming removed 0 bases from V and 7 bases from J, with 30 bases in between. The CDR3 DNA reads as TGTGCCAGCAGTTACTCCGGGGACCCGGGACTCCTTACAGGATACGGCGGGGAGCTGTTTTTT. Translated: CASSYSGDPGLLTGYGGELFF.

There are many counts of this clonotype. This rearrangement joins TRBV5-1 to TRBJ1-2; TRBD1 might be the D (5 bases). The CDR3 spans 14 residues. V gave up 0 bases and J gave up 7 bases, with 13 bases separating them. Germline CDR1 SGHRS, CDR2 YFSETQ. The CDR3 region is CASSLAEAGSGYTF. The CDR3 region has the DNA TGCGCCAGCAGCTTGGCCGAGGCAGGGTCTGGCTACACCTTC.

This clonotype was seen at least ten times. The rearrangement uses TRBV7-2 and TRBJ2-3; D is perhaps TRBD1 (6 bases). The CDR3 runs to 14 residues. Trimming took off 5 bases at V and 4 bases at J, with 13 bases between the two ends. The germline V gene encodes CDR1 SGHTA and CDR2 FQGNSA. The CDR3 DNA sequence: TGTGCCAGCAGCCGTGGACAGCCGGCAGATACGCAGTATTTT. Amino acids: CASSRGQPADTQYF.

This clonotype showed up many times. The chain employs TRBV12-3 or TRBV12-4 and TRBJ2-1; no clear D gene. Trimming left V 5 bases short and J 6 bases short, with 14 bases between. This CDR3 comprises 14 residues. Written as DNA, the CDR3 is TGTGCCAGCAGTCCACAATCCCCCCTCAATGAGCAGTTCTTC. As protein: CASSPQSPLNEQFF.

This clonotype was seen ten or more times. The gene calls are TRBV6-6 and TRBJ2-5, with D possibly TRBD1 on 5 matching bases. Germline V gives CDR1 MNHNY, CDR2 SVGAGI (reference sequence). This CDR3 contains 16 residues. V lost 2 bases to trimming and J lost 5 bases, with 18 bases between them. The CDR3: CASSYGYSRGLETQYF. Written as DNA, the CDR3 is TGTGCCAGCAGTTACGGGTATTCTAGGGGTCTTGAGACCCAGTACTTC.

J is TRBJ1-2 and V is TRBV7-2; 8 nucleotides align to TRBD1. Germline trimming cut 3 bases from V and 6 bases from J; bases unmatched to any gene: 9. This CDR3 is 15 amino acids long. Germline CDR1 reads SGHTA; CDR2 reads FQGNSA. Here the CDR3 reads CASSLMDRADNGYTF. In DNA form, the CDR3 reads TGTGCCAGCAGCTTGATGGACAGGGCAGACAATGGCTACACCTTC.